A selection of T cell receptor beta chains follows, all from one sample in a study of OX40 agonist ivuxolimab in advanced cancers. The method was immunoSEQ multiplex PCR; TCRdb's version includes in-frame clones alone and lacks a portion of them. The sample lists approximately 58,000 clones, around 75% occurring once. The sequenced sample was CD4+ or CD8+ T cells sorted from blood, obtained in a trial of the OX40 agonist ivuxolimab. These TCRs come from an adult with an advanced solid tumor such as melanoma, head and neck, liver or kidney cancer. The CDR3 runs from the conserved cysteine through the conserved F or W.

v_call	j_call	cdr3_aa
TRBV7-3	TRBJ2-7	CASSLSGSGVSYEQYF
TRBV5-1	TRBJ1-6	CASSLDVSSYNSPLHF
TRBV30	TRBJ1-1	CAWSKTGLNTEAFF
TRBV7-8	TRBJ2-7	CASSLGTSGTIQYF
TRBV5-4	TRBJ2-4	CASSPSGGLLAKNIQYF
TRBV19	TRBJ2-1	CASSIRALYNEQFF
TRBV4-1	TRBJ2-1	CASSREQSSSYNEQFF
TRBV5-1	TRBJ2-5	CASRWGRQETQYF
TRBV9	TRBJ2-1	CASSVAGTSPVNEQFF
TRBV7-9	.	CASSLTSGGYEQYF
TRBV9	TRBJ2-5	CASSVESWETQYF
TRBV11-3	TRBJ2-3	CASLGGGDTQYF
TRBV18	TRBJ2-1	CASSSSGGAANEQFF
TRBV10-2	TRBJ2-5	CASSGAQETQYF
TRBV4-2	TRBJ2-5	CASSSQGYGTPGTQYF
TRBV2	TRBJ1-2	CASSAGFGYTF
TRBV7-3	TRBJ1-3	CASSLSPQGPSSGNTIYF
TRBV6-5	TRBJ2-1	CASSYSNRYNEQFF
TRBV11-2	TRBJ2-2	CASSRLAGAGGELFF
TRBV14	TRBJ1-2	CASSQVPGLGYTF
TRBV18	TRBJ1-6	CASSPQTGTDNSPLHF
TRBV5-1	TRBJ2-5	CASSLAGETQYF
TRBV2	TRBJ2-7	CASSHTGYGYEQYF
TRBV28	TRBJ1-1	CASSSATENTEAFF
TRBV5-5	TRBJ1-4	CASSLLTGGGKLFF
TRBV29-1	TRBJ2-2	CSVGRGASGGITGELFF
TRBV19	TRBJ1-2	CASMDPANYGYTF
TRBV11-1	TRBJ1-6	CASSPGQGADSPLHF
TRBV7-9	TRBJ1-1	CASSLRTGLLSEAFF
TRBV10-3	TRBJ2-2	CATGEAGELFF
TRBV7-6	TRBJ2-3	CASSLEPPGLAGGPSTDTQYF
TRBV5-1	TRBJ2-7	CASSSNRDTYEQYF
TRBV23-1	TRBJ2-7	CASSQRNRERPKSSYEQYF
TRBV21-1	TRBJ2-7	CASSKAYSGDHSYEQYF
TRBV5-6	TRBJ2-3	CASSSLGADTQYF
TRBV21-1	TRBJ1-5	CASSKALPGWRNQPQHF
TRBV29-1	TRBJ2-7	CSVEFGRNYEQYF
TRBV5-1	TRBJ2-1	CASSQAGGGEGEQFF
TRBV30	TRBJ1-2	CAWSQQGSYGYTF
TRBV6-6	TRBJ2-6	CASSRTGANVLTF
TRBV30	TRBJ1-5	CAWDQHRVLFQPQHF
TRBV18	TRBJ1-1	CASLGTLTQFEAFF
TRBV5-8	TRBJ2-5	CASSSLGVRQETQYF
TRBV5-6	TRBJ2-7	CASSLKGIISGEQYF
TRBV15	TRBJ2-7	CATSRNQDRGYEQYF
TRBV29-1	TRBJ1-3	CSVGGLSSGNTIYF
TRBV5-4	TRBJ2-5	CASSLGWAQETQYF
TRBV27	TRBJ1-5	CASSLDPYSNQPQHF
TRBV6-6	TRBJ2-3	CASRPGQSTDTQYF
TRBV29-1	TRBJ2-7	CSVYTGREQYF
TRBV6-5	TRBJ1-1	CASGVRGRQAFF
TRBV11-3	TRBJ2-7	CASSQNNRDEQYF
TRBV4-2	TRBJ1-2	CASSLVSPWTAANYGYTF
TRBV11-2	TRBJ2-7	CASAPPAGSYEQYF
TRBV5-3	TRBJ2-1	CARSLLSSGINNEQFF